The 27 T cell receptor beta chains in this list originate from one sample, sequenced in a study of T-cell reconstitution after alpha-beta-depleted transplantation in children. Library preparation (for TCRbeta) was performed with unique molecular identifiers. MiXCR was run by TCRdb on the PCR reads, yielding one entry per CDR3 protein. The sample lists 580,000 or so distinct CDR3 sequences; more than 20% were seen once. This sample comprised PBMCs, mostly from graft donor cells, obtained 360 days after TCRalphabeta/CD19-depleted stem cell transplant. The receptors were sampled from a boy younger than two who had a stem cell transplant for acute myeloid leukemia, so the T cells may come from the graft donor.

There are many counts of this clonotype. The chain joins TRBV4-2 to TRBJ1-4; D uncertain. The V end was cut by 4 bases, the J end by 8 bases, with 14 bases between. Germline V gene data show CDR1 as LGHNA and CDR2 as YNFKEQ. This CDR3 is 14 amino acids long. CDR3 loop: CASSPVEKREKLFF. The DNA of the CDR3 is TGTGCCAGCAGCCCTGTAGAAAAGCGGGAAAAACTGTTTTTT.

The CDR3 DNA is TGTGCCAGCAGGAACAAAAATCAGCCCCAGCATTTT. Protein: CASRNKNQPQHF. This chain uses TRBV6-2 or TRBV6-3 with TRBJ1-5, with no clear D. The length of the CDR3 is 12 residues. Germline V gives CDR1 MNHEY, CDR2 SVGEGT. The V end lost 6 bases, the J end lost 4 bases, and 7 bases lay between the germline ends.

Only a few counts were recorded for this clonotype. The chain employs TRBV6-4 and TRBJ2-2; 9 bases match TRBD1. V was clipped by 8 bases and J by 5 bases; unmatched bases: 3. Per the germline V gene, CDR1 is MRHNA and CDR2 is SNTAGT. This CDR3 has 13 residues. CDR3 protein: CASGTGITGELFF. The CDR3, as DNA: TGTGCCAGCGGGACAGGGATTACCGGGGAGCTGTTTTTT.

This clonotype was detected a few times. V and J are TRBV7-2 and TRBJ2-3; 10 bases map to TRBD2. The CDR3 length is 15 residues. V dropped 4 bases and J dropped 7; count of bases not matched to a gene: 8. Germline V lookup: CDR1 SGHTA, CDR2 FQGNSA. CDR3 amino acids: CASSWGASGGYTQYF. The CDR3 DNA reads as TGTGCCAGCAGCTGGGGCGCTAGCGGGGGTTATACGCAGTATTTT.

The chain is built from TRBV6-6 and TRBJ2-7; no reliable D call. Germline V gene sequence: CDR1 MNHNY, CDR2 SVGAGI (reference sequence). Trimming removed 0 bases at V and 6 bases at J, with 9 bases between. CDR3 size: 13 residues. CDR3 protein: CASSYSVGSEQYV. The CDR3 nucleotides read TGTGCCAGCAGTTACTCTGTGGGCTCCGAGCAGTACGTC.

This clonotype was counted a few times. The chain links TRBV10-3 to TRBJ1-4, with a possible D match to TRBD1 (5 bases). CDR1 ENHRY and CDR2 SYGVKD come from the germline V gene. The CDR3 has 13 residues. V shed 8 bases and J shed 0 bases, with 7 bases lying between them. CDR3 coding DNA: TGTGCCATCGGGGGAGCAACTAATGAAAAACTGTTTTTT. Protein product: CAIGGATNEKLFF.

This clonotype was counted ten times or more. This sequence joins TRBV5-1 and TRBJ1-3, with TRBD1 identical over 7 bases. Germline CDR1 is SGHRS and CDR2 is YFSETQ. The CDR3 consists of 14 residues. Trimming at V came to 4 bases and at J to 4 bases, leaving 5 bases not matched to a gene. The CDR3 is CASSPGTDGNTIYF. The CDR3 DNA follows: TGCGCCAGCAGCCCCGGGACAGACGGAAACACCATATATTTT. The full variable domain, rest sourced from reference TRBV5-1 and TRBJ1-3, is KAGVTQTPRYLIKTRGQQVTLSCSPISGHRSVSWYQQTPGQGLQFLFEYFSETQRNKGNFPGRFSGRQFSNSRSEMNVSTLELGDSALYLCASSPGTDGNTIYFGEGSWLTVV.

The chain recombines TRBV27 with TRBJ2-3; 8 bases are shared with TRBD2. V lost 5 bases to trimming and J lost 6 bases; unmatched junction nucleotides: 13. This CDR3 contains 16 residues. Germline lookup yields CDR1 MNHEY and CDR2 SMNVEV (reference sequence). The CDR3 DNA is TGTGCCAGCAGTCACCAAGTGGCGGGGGGTTCCGATACGCAGTATTTT. This sequence encodes CASSHQVAGGSDTQYF.

Many counts were recorded for this clonotype. The V gene is TRBV12-3 or TRBV12-4, the J gene TRBJ2-7, with D unclear. V lost 7 bases, J lost 0 bases, and 10 bases lay in between. The CDR3 has 13 amino acids. The CDR3 region has the DNA TGTGCCAGCACCGGGTGGCCCTCCTACGAGCAGTACTTC. This translates into CASTGWPSYEQYF.

The chain employs TRBV20-1 and TRBJ2-2; 8 bases match TRBD2. Germline V gives CDR1 DFQATT, CDR2 SNEGSKA (reference sequence). Unmatched junction bases numbered 9, after V lost 0 bases and J lost 3 bases. The CDR3 runs to 17 residues. The CDR3 region is CSARDAASGSDTGELFF. DNA for the CDR3: TGCAGTGCTAGAGACGCGGCTAGCGGGTCAGACACCGGGGAGCTGTTTTTT.

V gene TRBV4-2 combines with J gene TRBJ2-1; TRBD2 aligns across 15 bases. Germline CDR1 LGHNA, CDR2 YNFKEQ. This CDR3 is built from 17 residues. The ends lost 6 bases at V and 8 bases at J; junction bases unmatched: 11. The CDR3 spells CASSSGLAGGQGDEQFF. In DNA, the CDR3 is TGTGCCAGCAGTTCCGGACTAGCGGGGGGGCAGGGCGATGAGCAGTTCTTC.

This clonotype was observed a few times. The chain links TRBV12-3 or TRBV12-4 to TRBJ1-2, with TRBD1 identical over 7 bases. CDR3 size: 13 residues. The junction had 5 bases not matched to a gene; V was cut back by 6 bases and J by 4 bases. For the CDR3, the DNA is TGTGCCAGCAGACAAGGGGACAGCTATGGCTACACCTTC. Protein: CASRQGDSYGYTF.

The chain carries TRBV7-6 and TRBJ1-2; D remains ambiguous. The CDR3 length is 14 residues. V shed 5 bases and J shed 0 bases, with 10 bases lying between them. CDR1 is SGHVS and CDR2 is FNYEAQ in the germline V gene. The chain's CDR3 is CASSPGWPNYGYTF. DNA for the CDR3: TGTGCCAGCAGCCCGGGGTGGCCTAACTATGGCTACACCTTC.

The V and J genes are TRBV2 and TRBJ2-5; D is unclear. The V gene lost 4 bases and the J gene lost 7 bases, with 7 bases spanning the gap. This CDR3 comprises 11 residues. The germline V gene encodes CDR1 SNHLY and CDR2 FYNNEI. In nucleotides, the CDR3 is TGTGCCAGCAGTGTAGGTTGGACCCAGTACTTC. This sequence encodes CASSVGWTQYF.

V gene TRBV28 combines with J gene TRBJ2-1; D may be TRBD1 (6 bases). Trimming took 6 bases from V and 9 from J, leaving 18 bases between them. CDR3 length: 14 residues. CDR1 is MDHEN, CDR2 SYDVKM, per germline. CDR3 nucleotide sequence: TGTGCCAGCAGCTCATCACAGGGATTGGCTGAGCAGTTCTTC. Its translation: CASSSSQGLAEQFF.

The genes are TRBV6-5 and TRBJ1-4; 7 bases align to TRBD1. Germline CDR1 reads MNHEY; CDR2 reads SVGAGI. The CDR3 is made up of 15 amino acids. The V gene end was trimmed by 2 bases and the J gene end by 8 bases; junction bases not matched to a gene: 8. The CDR3 region is CASSYERGRGEKLFF. As DNA, the CDR3 is TGTGCCAGCAGTTACGAGAGGGGGCGCGGAGAAAAACTGTTTTTT.

This clonotype was observed many times. The chain joins TRBV27 to TRBJ2-3, with D possibly matching TRBD2 (7 bases). Trimming stripped 8 bases from V and 6 bases from J, with 18 bases between. CDR1 MNHEY and CDR2 SMNVEV come from the germline V gene (reference sequence). The CDR3 is 14 residues long. Here the CDR3 reads CASYRGGGRDTQYF. DNA of the CDR3: TGTGCCAGCTACCGGGGAGGGGGTAGGGATACGCAGTATTTT.

This clonotype was seen only a few times. The V call is TRBV6-1, the J call TRBJ2-3, with D possibly matching TRBD1 (6 bases). Germline V gene data show CDR1 as MNHNS and CDR2 as SASEGT. Trimming left V 6 bases short and J 5 bases short, with 21 bases between. CDR3 size: 16 residues. The CDR3 bases are TGTGCCAGCAGCGGAAGAATCAGGGGTGGAGGAGATACGCAGTATTTT. Translated: CASSGRIRGGGDTQYF.

This clonotype was found a few times. The chain couples TRBV7-2 to TRBJ1-4; D unclear. Trimming stripped 4 bases from V and 4 bases from J, with 7 bases between. Germline-derived CDR1 and CDR2 are SGHTA and FQGNSA. The CDR3 length is 13 residues. Here the CDR3 DNA reads TGTGCCAGCAGCTATCGTGTTAATGAAAAACTGTTTTTT. It specifies CASSYRVNEKLFF.

The chain joins TRBV6-1 to TRBJ1-1, with D unclear. Germline CDR1 and CDR2: MNHNS and SASEGT. The CDR3 is 14 residues long. The germline V and J ends were trimmed by 2 bases and 1 base, with 8 bases remaining between them. CDR3 nucleotides: TGTGCCAGCAGTGAATGGACGCAGAACACTGAAGCTTTCTTT. It codes for CASSEWTQNTEAFF.

The chain has TRBV6-2 or TRBV6-3 and TRBJ2-7; 10 nucleotides align to TRBD1. Germline CDR1 reads MNHEY; CDR2 reads SVGEGT. V dropped 2 bases and J dropped 5; count of bases not matched to a gene: 9. The CDR3 sequence is 16 residues long. CDR3 sequence (DNA): TGTGCCAGCAGTTACCACCGGGACAGGGGACATGACGAGCAGTACTTC. Protein sequence: CASSYHRDRGHDEQYF.

This clonotype was observed many times. This sequence joins TRBV6-5 and TRBJ2-5; D is perhaps TRBD1 (5 bases). This CDR3 contains 11 residues. The V end lost 7 bases, the J end lost 5 bases, and 8 bases lay between the germline ends. CDR1 and CDR2 from the germline V gene are MNHEY and SVGAGI. The CDR3, as DNA: TGTGCCAGCAAGCAGGGCGAGACCCAGTACTTC. Amino acids: CASKQGETQYF.

A few counts support this clonotype. V gene TRBV20-1 combines with J gene TRBJ1-2, with 7 bases that match TRBD1. The trim removed 6 bases at V and 4 bases at J, leaving 11 bases unmatched. Germline V gives CDR1 DFQATT, CDR2 SNEGSKA (reference sequence). The CDR3 has 14 residues. CDR3 region: CSANPQGRGYGYTF. The CDR3 region has the DNA TGCAGTGCGAACCCACAGGGGAGGGGCTATGGCTACACCTTC.

This clonotype appeared a few times. The gene calls are TRBV20-1 and TRBJ1-4, with 7 bases aligning to TRBD1. The ends lost 5 bases at V and 6 bases at J; junction bases unmatched: 9. The CDR3 sequence is 14 residues long. Germline V gene data show CDR1 as DFQATT and CDR2 as SNEGSKA (reference sequence). The CDR3 spells CSALRTGGYEKLFF. The CDR3 region has the DNA TGCAGTGCTCTCCGGACAGGCGGGTATGAAAAACTGTTTTTT.

V is TRBV7-9 and J is TRBJ2-7; D is unclear. Trimming removed 1 base at V and 3 bases at J, with 13 bases between. The length of the CDR3 is 15 residues. Germline V gives CDR1 SEHNR, CDR2 FQNEAQ (reference sequence). The CDR3 is CASSLEGGGFYEQYF. The CDR3 DNA follows: TGTGCCAGCAGCTTAGAAGGCGGCGGATTCTACGAGCAGTACTTC.

This clonotype was counted ten times or more. The V call is TRBV20-1, the J call TRBJ2-2; D unresolved. Deletions cut 4 bases from V and 7 bases from J, with 4 bases between. CDR1 is DFQATT and CDR2 is SNEGSKA in the germline V gene (reference sequence). This CDR3 is 10 amino acids long. The CDR3 DNA sequence: TGCAGTGCTAAGATCGGGGAGCTGTTTTTT. It encodes CSAKIGELFF.

The chain links TRBV11-2 to TRBJ2-1; 8 nucleotides align to TRBD1. CDR3 length equals 17 residues. The germline gives CDR1 SGHAT, CDR2 FQNNGV. Losses at the gene ends were 0 bases for V and 8 bases for J; bases not matched to a gene: 12. DNA of the CDR3: TGTGCCAGCAGCTTAGATCTATGGGACAGGATGTTCCATGAGCAGTTCTTC. It codes for CASSLDLWDRMFHEQFF. The full variable domain, completed using reference TRBV11-2 and TRBJ2-1, is EAGVAQSPRYKIIEKRQSVAFWCNPISGHATLYWYQQILGQGPKLLIQFQNNGVVDDSQLPKDRFSAERLKGVDSTLKIQPAKLEDSAVYLCASSLDLWDRMFHEQFFGPGTRLTVL.